The present TCR beta chain was sequenced within a study of control samples from healthy donors and cancer patients. The CDR3 is made up of 15 amino acids. Germline trimming cut 3 bases from V and 3 bases from J; bases unmatched to any gene: 3. CDR1 is MRHNA, CDR2 SNTAGT, per germline. Generated by immunoSEQ multiplex PCR, the TCRdb table keeps only in-frame clones and is missing some. The sample includes under 150,000 clones, approximately 89% seen only once; the top ten take about 7.6%. This rearrangement joins TRBV6-4 to TRBJ2-1, with 9 bases fitting TRBD1. What was sequenced was PBMCs. The TCR originated in a man in his forties or fifties with head and neck cancer. This chain's CDR3 is CASSEGQGGYNEQFF. The CDR3 DNA reads TGTGCCAGCAGTGAGGGACAGGGAGGCTACAATGAGCAGTTCTTC.